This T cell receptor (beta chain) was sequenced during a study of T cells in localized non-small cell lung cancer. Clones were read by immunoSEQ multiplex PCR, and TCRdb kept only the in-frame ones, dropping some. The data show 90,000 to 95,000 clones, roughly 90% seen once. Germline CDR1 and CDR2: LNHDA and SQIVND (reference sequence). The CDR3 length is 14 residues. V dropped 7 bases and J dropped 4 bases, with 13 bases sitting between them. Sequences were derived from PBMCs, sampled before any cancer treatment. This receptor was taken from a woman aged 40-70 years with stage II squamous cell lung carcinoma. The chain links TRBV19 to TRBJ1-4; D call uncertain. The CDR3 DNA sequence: TGTGCCAGTAAGGTACAAGGTCTTAATGAAAAACTGTTTTTT. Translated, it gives CASKVQGLNEKLFF. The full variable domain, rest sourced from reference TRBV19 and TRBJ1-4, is DGGITQSPKYLFRKEGQNVTLSCEQNLNHDAMYWYRQDPGQGLRLIYYSQIVNDFQKGDIAEGYSVSREKKESFPLTVTSAQKNPTAFYLCASKVQGLNEKLFFGSGTQLSVL.